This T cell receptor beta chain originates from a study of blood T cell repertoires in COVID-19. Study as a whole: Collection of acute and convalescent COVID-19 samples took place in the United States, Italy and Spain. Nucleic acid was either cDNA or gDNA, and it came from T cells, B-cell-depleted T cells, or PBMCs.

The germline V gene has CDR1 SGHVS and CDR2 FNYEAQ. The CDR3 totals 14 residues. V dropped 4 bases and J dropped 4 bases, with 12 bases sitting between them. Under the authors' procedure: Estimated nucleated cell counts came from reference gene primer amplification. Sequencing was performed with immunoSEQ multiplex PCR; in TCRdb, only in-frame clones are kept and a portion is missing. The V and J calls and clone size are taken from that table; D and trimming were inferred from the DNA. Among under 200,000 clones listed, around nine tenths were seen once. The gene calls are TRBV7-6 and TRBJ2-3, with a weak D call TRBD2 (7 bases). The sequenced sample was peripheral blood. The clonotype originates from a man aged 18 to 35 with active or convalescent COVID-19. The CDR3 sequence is CASSSIGGPDTQYF. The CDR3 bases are TGTGCCAGCAGCTCCATCGGGGGGCCAGATACGCAGTATTTT.